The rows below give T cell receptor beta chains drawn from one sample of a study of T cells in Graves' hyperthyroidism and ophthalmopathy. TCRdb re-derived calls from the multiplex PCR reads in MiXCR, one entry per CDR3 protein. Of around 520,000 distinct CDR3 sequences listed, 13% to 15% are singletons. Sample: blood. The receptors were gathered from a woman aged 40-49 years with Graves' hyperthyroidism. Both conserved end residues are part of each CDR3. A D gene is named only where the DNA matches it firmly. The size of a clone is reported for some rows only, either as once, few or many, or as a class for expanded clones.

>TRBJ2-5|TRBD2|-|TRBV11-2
TGTGCCAGCAGAACGATCCGGGGGGGCGAGACCCAGTACTTC
CASRTIRGGETQYF
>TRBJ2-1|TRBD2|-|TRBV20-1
TGCAGTGTAGTACTAGCGGGAGTCAATGGTTACAATGAGCAGTTCTTC
CSVVLAGVNGYNEQFF
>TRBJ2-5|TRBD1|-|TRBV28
TGTGCCAGCAGTTTTACCGGGACAGGGCAAGAGACCCAGTACTTC
CASSFTGTGQETQYF
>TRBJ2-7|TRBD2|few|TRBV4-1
TGCGCCAGCAGCGGGGGAAGGGCGGGAGCTGGGGGCGAGCAGTACTTC
CASSGGRAGAGGEQYF
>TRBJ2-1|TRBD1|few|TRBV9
TGTGCCAGCAGCGTACTTACAGGGGGATCGGGAAATGAGCAGTTCTTC
CASSVLTGGSGNEQFF
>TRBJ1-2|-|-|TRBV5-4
TGTGCCAGCAGCTTGAAGCAGGGGACCTATGGCTACACCTTC
CASSLKQGTYGYTF
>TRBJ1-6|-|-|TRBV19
TGTGCCAGCGCCACCGGGACATCGGGTTCACCCCTCCACTTT
CASATGTSGSPLHF
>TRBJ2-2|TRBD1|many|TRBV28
TGTGCCAGCAAGGGGTACCGGGACAGGGTATTGACCGGGGAGCTGTTTTTT
CASKGYRDRVLTGELFF
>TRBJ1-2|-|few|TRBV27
TGTGCCAGCAGTTTAGATCCGGGCTTTAACGGCTACACCTTC
CASSLDPGFNGYTF
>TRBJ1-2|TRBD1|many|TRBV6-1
TGTGCCAGCAGTGAACAGGGGGAATATGGCTACACCTTC
CASSEQGEYGYTF